Presented here are 11 T cell receptor beta chains from one specimen sequenced in a study of T cells in Graves' hyperthyroidism and ophthalmopathy. The TCR beta CDR3 regions underwent amplification using RNA transcripts as the source. TCR CDR3 underwent first-round RT-PCR with the HTBI primer set. TCRdb fed the multiplex PCR reads into MiXCR, producing one record per CDR3 protein. The sample consists of roughly 420,000 distinct CDR3 sequences, about a sixth of them appearing once. The sequenced material came from blood. These receptors were collected from a woman between 18 and 30 years old with Graves' hyperthyroidism.

This clonotype came up many times. The V call is TRBV7-9, the J call TRBJ2-5; D is unresolved. Trimming removed 0 bases from V and 1 base from J, with 9 bases in between. CDR3 size: 15 residues. Germline CDR1 reads SEHNR; CDR2 reads FQNEAQ (reference sequence). This CDR3 reads CASSLAYGFQETQYF. The CDR3 DNA reads as TGTGCCAGCAGCTTAGCGTACGGGTTCCAAGAGACCCAGTACTTC.

This clonotype was counted between two and nine times. V usage is TRBV20-1 and J usage is TRBJ2-3; D might be TRBD2 (5 bases). Looked up from germline, CDR1 is DFQATT and CDR2 is SNEGSKA (reference sequence). The CDR3 is 11 amino acids. Trimming removed 4 bases from V and 6 bases from J, with 8 bases in between. The CDR3 region has the DNA TGCAGTGCTAAGCGGACGGATACGCAGTATTTT. It translates to CSAKRTDTQYF.

The table lists this clonotype with many counts. V gene TRBV12-3 or TRBV12-4 combines with J gene TRBJ1-2; no clear D gene. V lost 6 bases to trimming and J lost 8 bases, with 22 bases between them. This CDR3 region has 15 residues. The CDR3 here is CASRLNGVYSVGYTF. Written as DNA, the CDR3 is TGTGCCAGCAGATTAAACGGGGTCTATTCTGTCGGCTACACCTTC.

The table lists this clonotype with many counts. The chain combines TRBV6-1 with TRBJ2-1; D gene uncertain. CDR1 MNHNS and CDR2 SASEGT come from the germline V gene. This CDR3 spans 16 amino acids. The V end lost 4 bases, the J end lost 0 bases, and 13 bases lay between the germline ends. Here the CDR3 DNA reads TGTGCCAGCAGTGCTATGGACGCAAGCTCCTACAATGAGCAGTTCTTC. The encoded protein is CASSAMDASSYNEQFF.

This clonotype was observed many times. The chain has TRBV20-1 and TRBJ1-6; TRBD1 matches at 7 bases. J was trimmed by 7 bases and V by 6 bases; bases with no gene match: 12. This CDR3 contains 15 residues. Germline V CDR1 and CDR2: DFQATT, SNEGSKA (reference sequence). The CDR3 coding sequence is TGCAGTGCAGAGGGATACTCACAGGGGAATTCACCCCTCCACTTT. Residues: CSAEGYSQGNSPLHF.

This clonotype was detected many times. In DNA form, the CDR3 reads TGTGCCAGCAGAAACAGGGGGCAGGGCAATCAGCCCCAGCATTTT. It is translated as CASRNRGQGNQPQHF. The rearrangement joins TRBV6-1 to TRBJ1-5; 9 positions agree with TRBD1. Germline-derived CDR1 and CDR2 are MNHNS and SASEGT. The CDR3 runs to 15 residues. V shed 6 bases, J shed 2 bases, and the junction held 5 bases outside the gene matches.

Concerning this clonotype: A single base separates this from a much larger clone, so it may be a read error. The chain combines TRBV18 with TRBJ1-2; D remains unclear. Germline CDR1 KGHSH, CDR2 LQKENI. The CDR3 is made up of 16 amino acids. The CDR3 nucleotides read TGTGTCAGCTCACCGCAGGAGGCGGTTGGTCCTGATGGCTACACCTTC. This sequence encodes CVSSPQEAVGPDGYTF.

In regard to this clonotype: The DNA is omitted, as the CDR3 cannot be located on it reliably, and the CDR3 follows TCRdb's listing. The chain joins TRBV7-2 to TRBJ1-2. Both ends counted, the CDR3 spans 22 residues. Germline CDR1 SGHTA, CDR2 FQGNSA. The CDR3 loop reads CASSSQSQSYEQYFGPGYGYTF.

This clonotype was found a few times. This chain joins TRBV20-1 and TRBJ1-2; D is unresolved. The length of the CDR3 is 13 residues. The V and J ends lost 3 bases and 6 bases respectively, with 14 bases between them. Germline CDR1 DFQATT, CDR2 SNEGSKA (reference sequence). CDR3 DNA sequence: TGCAGTGCTAGTTCATCTACCCGGGATGGCTACACCTTC. Residues: CSASSSTRDGYTF.

This clonotype was seen many times. V usage is TRBV7-2 and J usage is TRBJ2-1; 11 nucleotides agree with TRBD2. The CDR3 runs to 15 residues. J was trimmed by 8 bases and V by 5 bases; bases with no gene match: 8. Germline CDR1 and CDR2: SGHTA and FQGNSA. CDR3 region: CASSLTSGGGDEQFF. CDR3 in DNA: TGTGCCAGCAGCCTAACTAGCGGGGGAGGCGATGAGCAGTTCTTC.

The chain combines TRBV9 with TRBJ2-3; no clear D. V was clipped by 3 bases and J by 8 bases, with 16 bases between them. Germline CDR1 SGDLS, CDR2 YYNGEE. This CDR3 spans 14 amino acids. The CDR3 nucleotides read TGTGCCAGCAGCGAGGACCCAATGGTGGGTACGCAGTATTTT. It yields the protein CASSEDPMVGTQYF.